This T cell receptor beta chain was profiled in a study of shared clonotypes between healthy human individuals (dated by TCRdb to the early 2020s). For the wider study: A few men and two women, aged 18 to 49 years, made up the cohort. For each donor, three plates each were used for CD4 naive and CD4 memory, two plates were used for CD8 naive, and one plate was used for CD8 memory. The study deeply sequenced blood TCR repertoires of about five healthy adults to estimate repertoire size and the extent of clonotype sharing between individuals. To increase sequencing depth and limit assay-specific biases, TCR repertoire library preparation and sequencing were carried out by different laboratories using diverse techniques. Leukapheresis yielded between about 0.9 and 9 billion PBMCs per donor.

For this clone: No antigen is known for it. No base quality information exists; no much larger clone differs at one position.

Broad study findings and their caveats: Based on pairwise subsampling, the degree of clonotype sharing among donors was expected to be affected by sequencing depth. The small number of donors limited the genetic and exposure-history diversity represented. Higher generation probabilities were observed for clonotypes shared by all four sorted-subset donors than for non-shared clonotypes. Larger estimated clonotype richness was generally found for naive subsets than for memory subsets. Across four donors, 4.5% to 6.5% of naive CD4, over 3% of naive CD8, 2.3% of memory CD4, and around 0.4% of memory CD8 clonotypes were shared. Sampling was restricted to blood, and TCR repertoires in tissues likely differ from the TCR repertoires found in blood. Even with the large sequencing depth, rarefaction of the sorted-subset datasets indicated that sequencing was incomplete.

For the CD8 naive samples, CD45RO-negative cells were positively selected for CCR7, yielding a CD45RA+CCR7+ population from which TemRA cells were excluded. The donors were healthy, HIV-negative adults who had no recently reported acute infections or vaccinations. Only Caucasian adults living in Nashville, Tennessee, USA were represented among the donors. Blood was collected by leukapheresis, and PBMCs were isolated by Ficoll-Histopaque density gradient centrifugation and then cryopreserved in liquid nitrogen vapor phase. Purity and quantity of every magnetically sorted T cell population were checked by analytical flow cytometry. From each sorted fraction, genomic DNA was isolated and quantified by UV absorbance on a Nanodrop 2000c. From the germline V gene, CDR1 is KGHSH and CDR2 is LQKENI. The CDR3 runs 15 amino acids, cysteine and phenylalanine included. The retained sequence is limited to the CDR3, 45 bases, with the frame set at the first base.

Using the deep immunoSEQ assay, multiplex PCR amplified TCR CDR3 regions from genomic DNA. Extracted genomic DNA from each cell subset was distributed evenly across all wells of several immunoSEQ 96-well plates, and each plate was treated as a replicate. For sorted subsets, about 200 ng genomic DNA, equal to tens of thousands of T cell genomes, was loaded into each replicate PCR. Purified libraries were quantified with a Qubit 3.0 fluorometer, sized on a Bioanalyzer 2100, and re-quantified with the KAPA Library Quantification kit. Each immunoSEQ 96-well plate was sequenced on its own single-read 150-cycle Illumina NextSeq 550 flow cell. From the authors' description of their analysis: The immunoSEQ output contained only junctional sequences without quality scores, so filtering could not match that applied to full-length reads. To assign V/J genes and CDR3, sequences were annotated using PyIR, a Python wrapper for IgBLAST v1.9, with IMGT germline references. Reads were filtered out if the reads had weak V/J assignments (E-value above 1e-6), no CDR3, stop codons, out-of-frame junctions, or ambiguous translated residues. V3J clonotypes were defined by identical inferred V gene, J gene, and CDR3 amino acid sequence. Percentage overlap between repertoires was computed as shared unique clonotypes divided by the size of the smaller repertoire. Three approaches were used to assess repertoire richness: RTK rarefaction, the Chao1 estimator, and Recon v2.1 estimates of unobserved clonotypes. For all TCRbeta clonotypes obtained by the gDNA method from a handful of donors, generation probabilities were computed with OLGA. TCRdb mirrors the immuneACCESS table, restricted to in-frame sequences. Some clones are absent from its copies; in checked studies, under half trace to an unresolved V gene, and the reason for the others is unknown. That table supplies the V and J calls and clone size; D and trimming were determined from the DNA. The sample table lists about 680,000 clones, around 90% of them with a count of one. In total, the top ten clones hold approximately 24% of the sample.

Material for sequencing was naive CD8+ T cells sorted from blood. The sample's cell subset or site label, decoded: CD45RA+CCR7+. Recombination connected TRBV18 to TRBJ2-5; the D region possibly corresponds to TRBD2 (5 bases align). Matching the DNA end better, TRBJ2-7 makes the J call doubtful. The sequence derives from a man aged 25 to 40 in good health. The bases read TGTGCCAGCTCACCTCCTGCGGGCCACTCCTACGAGCAGTACTTC. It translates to CASSPPAGHSYEQYF.